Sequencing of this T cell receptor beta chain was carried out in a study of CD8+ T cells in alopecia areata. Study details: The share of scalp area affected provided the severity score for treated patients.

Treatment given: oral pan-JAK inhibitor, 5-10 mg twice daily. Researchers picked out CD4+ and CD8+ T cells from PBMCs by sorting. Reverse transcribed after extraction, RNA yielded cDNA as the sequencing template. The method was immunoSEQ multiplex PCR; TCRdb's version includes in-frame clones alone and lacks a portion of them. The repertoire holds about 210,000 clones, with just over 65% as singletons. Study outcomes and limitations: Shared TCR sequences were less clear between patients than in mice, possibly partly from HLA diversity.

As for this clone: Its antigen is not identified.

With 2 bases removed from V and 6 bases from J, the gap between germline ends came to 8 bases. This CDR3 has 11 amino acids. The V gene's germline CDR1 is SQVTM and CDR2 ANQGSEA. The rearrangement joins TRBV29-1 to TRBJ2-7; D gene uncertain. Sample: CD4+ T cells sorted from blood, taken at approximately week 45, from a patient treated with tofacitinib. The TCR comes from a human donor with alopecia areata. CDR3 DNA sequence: TGCAGCGTTGAACAGGTGGGCGAGCAGTACTTC. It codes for CSVEQVGEQYF.